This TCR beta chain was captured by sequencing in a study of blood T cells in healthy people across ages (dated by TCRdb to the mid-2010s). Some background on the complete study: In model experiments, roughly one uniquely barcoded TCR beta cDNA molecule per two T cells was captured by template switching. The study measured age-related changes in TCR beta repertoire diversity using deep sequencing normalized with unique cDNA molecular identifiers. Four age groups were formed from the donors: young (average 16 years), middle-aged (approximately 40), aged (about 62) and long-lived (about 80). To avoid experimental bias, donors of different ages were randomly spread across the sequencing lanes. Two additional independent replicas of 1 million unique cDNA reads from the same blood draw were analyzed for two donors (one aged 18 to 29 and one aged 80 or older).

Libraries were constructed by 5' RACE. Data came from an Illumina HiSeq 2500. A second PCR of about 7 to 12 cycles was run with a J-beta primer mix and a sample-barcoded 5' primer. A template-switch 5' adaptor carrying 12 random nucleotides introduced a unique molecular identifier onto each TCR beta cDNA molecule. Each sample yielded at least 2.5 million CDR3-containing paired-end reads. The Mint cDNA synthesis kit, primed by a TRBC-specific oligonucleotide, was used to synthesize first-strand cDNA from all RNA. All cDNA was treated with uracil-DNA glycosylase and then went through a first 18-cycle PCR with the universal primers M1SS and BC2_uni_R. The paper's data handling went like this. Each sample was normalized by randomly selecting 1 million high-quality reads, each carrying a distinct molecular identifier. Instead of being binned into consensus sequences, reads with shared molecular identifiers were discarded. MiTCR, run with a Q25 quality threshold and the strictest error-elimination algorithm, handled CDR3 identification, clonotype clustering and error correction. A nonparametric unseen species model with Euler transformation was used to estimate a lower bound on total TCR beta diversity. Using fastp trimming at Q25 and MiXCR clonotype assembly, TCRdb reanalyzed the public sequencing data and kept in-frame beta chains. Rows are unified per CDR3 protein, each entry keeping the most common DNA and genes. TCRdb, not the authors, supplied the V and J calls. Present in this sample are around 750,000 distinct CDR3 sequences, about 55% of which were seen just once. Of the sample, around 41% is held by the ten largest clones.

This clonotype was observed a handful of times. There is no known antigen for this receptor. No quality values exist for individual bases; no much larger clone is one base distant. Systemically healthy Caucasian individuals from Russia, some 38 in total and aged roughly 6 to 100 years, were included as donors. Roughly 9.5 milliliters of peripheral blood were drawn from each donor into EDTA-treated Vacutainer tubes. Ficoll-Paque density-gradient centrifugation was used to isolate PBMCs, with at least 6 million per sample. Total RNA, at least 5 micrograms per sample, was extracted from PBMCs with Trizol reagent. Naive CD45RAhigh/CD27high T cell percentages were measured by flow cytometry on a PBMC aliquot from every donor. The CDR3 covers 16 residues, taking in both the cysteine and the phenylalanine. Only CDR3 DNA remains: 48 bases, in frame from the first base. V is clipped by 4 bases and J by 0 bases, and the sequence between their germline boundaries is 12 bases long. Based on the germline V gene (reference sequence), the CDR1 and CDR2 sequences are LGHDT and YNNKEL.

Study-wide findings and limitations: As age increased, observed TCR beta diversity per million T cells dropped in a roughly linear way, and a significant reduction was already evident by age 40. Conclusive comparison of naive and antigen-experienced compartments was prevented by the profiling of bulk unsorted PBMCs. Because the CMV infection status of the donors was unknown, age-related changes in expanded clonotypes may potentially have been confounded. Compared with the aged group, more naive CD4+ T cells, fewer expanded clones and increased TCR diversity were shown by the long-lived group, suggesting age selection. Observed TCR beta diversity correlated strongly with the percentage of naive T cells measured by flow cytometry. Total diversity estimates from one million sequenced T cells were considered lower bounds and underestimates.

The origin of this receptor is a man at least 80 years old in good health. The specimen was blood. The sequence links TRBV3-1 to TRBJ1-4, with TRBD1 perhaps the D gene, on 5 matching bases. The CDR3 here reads CASSPRRGPTNEKLFF. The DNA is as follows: TGTGCCAGCAGCCCCCGGCGGGGCCCAACTAATGAAAAACTGTTTTTT.